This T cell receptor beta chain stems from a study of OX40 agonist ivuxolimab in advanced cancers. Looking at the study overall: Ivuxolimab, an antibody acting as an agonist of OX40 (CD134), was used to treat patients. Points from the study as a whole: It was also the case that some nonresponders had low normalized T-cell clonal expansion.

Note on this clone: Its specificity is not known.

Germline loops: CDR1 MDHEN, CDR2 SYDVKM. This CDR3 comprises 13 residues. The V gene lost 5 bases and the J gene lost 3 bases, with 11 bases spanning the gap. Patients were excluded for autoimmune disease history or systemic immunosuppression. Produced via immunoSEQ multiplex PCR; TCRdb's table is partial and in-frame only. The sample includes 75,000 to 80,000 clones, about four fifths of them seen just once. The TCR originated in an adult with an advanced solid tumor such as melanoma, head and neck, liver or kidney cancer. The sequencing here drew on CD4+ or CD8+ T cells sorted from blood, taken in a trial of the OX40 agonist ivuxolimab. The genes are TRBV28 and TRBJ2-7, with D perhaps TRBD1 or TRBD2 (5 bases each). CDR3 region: CASSGTPLYEQYF. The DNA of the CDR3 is TGTGCCAGCAGTGGGACCCCCCTCTACGAGCAGTACTTC.